This paragraph covers one TCR beta chain sequence. This clonotype turned up a few times. Its binding antigen is unknown. No per-base quality is available; no much larger clone lies one base away. For sequencing, an Illumina HiSeq 1500 was employed. TCRdb ran its own pipeline on the public reads, namely fastp trimming at Q25 and MiXCR clone calling, and kept in-frame beta chains. Each CDR3 protein appears once, grouped with its most common genes and DNA. Recorded for this sample are roughly 500,000 distinct CDR3 sequences; about 33% of them occurred a single time. Roughly 16% of the sample is held by the ten biggest clonotypes. The V end gives up 2 bases and the J end 3 bases, leaving 4 bases in the junction not matched to a gene. The CDR3 contains 16 residues, cysteine and phenylalanine counted. Only the CDR3 portion is preserved as DNA: 48 bases, with reading frame beginning at the first base. This sample was included in a study of T cell repertoires in cytomegalovirus infection (dated by TCRdb to between 2018 and 2021). About the full investigation: Alongside well-studied HLA-B-restricted epitopes, the peptide stimulations were aimed at recently identified HLA-C-restricted CMV epitopes, whose presentation resists viral immunomodulation. Donor HLA type was relevant to the analysis, as public TCR beta signatures indicated carriage of CMV infection together with the matching HLA type. The paper's findings and limits, for the study overall: In the ex vivo response, HLA-C-restricted CMV-specific TCR beta clonotypes were dominant, and in two of eight donors the single most frequent clonotype came from this HLA-C-restricted group. Cumulative frequency of public TCR beta family members discriminated carriers of CMV infection plus the relevant HLA type in this cohort and an independent 352-donor cohort.

The treatment or condition label for this specimen denotes: in vitro stimulation with specific CMV peptide epitopes to enrich CMV-specific T cells. Here the chain combines TRBV12-3 or TRBV12-4 and TRBJ2-1; TRBD2 matches 10 bases in the middle. This sample comprised cultured PBMCs, obtained from culture after CMV antigen stimulation. The receptor was derived from a human donor in good health (CMV status not recorded). Some clones in this sample may be carry-over from other donors' samples. The DNA sequence is TGTGCCAGCAGTTTACCGGCTAGCGGGAGCTACAATGAGCAGTTCTTC. Protein translation: CASSLPASGSYNEQFF.